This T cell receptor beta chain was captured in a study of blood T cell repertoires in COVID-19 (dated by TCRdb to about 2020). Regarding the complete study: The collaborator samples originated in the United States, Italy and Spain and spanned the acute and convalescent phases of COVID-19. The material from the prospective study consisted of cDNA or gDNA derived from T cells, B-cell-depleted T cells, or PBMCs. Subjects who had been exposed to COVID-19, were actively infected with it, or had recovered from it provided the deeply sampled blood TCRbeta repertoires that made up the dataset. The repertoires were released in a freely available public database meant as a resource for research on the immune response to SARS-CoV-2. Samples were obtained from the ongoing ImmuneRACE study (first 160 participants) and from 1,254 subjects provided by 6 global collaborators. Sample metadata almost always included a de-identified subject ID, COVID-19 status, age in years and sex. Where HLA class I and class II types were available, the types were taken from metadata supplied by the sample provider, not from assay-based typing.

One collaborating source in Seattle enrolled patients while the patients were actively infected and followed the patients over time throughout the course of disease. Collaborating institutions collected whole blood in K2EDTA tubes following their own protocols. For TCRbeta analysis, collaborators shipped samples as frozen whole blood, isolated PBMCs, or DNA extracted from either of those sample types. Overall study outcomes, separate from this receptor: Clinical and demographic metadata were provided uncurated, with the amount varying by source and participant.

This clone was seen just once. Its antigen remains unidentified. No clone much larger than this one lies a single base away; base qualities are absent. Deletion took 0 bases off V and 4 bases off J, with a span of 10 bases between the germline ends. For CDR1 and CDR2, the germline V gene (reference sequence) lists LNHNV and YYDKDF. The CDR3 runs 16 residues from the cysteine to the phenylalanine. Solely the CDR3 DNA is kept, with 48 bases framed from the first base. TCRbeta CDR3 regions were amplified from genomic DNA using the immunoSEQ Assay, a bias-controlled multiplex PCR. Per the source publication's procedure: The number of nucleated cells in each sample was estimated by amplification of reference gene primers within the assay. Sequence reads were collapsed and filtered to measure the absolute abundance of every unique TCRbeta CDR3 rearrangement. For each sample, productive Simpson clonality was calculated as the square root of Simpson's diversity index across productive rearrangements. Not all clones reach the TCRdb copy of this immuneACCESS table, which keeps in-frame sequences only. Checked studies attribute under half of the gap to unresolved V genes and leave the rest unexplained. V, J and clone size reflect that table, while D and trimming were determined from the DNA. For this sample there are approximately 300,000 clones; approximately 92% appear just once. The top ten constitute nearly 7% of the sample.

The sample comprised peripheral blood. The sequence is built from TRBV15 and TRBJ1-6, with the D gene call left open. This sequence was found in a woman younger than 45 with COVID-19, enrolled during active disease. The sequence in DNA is TGTGCCACCAGCAGAGATCTGGCGGATTATAATTCACCCCTCCACTTT. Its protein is CATSRDLADYNSPLHF.